This T cell receptor beta chain was identified in a study of cytomegalovirus exposure and HLA in healthy donors. Germline CDR1 is SGHAT and CDR2 is FQDESV (reference sequence). Trimming shortened V by 5 bases and J by 6 bases, and 20 bases separated the two germline ends. There are 16 residues in the CDR3. The data were produced by immunoSEQ multiplex PCR, yet TCRdb's version contains in-frame clones alone and is incomplete. Among fewer than 400,000 clones listed, just over 85% were seen once. The genes are TRBV11-1 and TRBJ2-1, with a weak D call TRBD2 (5 bases). This clonotype was sampled from a woman aged 18-29 years in good health and CMV-seronegative. Specimen: PBMCs. The CDR3 loop is CASSPIFEGFPNEQFF. CDR3 nucleotides: TGTGCCAGCAGCCCGATTTTTGAGGGTTTCCCCAATGAGCAGTTCTTC. Full variable domain (remainder filled in from reference TRBV11-1 and TRBJ2-1): EAEVAQSPRYKITEKSQAVAFWCDPISGHATLYWYRQILGQGPELLVQFQDESVVDDSQLPKDRFSAERLKGVDSTLKIQPAELGDSAMYLCASSPIFEGFPNEQFFGPGTRLTVL.